The 32 T cell receptor beta chains reported below all come from one sample, sequenced in a study of human T cells and chemical hapten exposure. TCRdb processed the RACE reads anew with MiXCR; each CDR3 protein has one entry. Found here are about 85,000 distinct CDR3 sequences, around 10% of them singletons; the top ten hold 1.5% to 2%. Time point specified: patch test 2, 6 weeks after DPC sensitization. Treatment here: therapeutic diphenylcyclopropenone sensitization with weekly scalp DPC. This specimen consisted of whole blood, obtained in connection with sensitization to the hapten diphenylcyclopropenone (DPC). The receptors stem from a young man with alopecia areata. Some clones in this sample may be carry-over from other donors' samples.

The CDR3 spells CSARDSGGAYNEQFF. The CDR3 DNA is TGCAGTGCTAGAGATTCCGGGGGGGCCTACAATGAGCAGTTCTTC. V and J are TRBV20-1 and TRBJ2-1; TRBD2 matches 8 bases. The CDR3 has 15 residues. CDR1 and CDR2 from the germline V gene are DFQATT and SNEGSKA (reference sequence). The J segment lost 2 bases and the V segment lost 0 bases, leaving 3 bases of the junction unmatched.

This clonotype was seen ten or more times. The genes are TRBV11-2 and TRBJ2-2; 7 bases are shared with TRBD1. Germline values: CDR1 SGHAT, CDR2 FQNNGV. Unmatched junction bases numbered 12, after V lost 6 bases and J lost 5 bases. This CDR3 has 16 amino acids. The CDR3 nucleotides are TGTGCCAGCAGAACCATCAGGACAGGACGGACCGGGGAGCTGTTTTTT. Its translation: CASRTIRTGRTGELFF.

This chain links TRBV27 with TRBJ2-1; D is unresolved. Per germline, CDR1 MNHEY and CDR2 SMNVEV (reference sequence). Trimming cost V 4 bases and J 0 bases, with 13 bases left between them. The CDR3 has 16 amino acids. CDR3 sequence: CASSSSVGSSYNEQFF. Here the CDR3 DNA reads TGTGCCAGCAGTTCCTCCGTCGGTAGCTCCTACAATGAGCAGTTCTTC.

The chain couples TRBV29-1 to TRBJ2-1; 13 nucleotides match TRBD2. The J segment lost 6 bases and the V segment lost 6 bases, leaving 8 bases of the junction unmatched. The germline gives CDR1 SQVTM, CDR2 ANQGSEA. The CDR3 length is 15 residues. The CDR3 sequence is CSVNELAGGPNEQFF. CDR3 sequence (DNA): TGCAGCGTCAATGAACTAGCGGGGGGGCCCAATGAGCAGTTCTTC.

This chain links TRBV7-2 with TRBJ1-6, with D possibly being TRBD1 (5 bases). The ends were cut back, 1 base at V and 9 bases at J, with 10 bases in the middle. Germline CDR1 SGHTA, CDR2 FQGNSA. The CDR3 is 14 residues long. CDR3 region: CASSLGQGGSPLHF. CDR3 nucleotides: TGTGCCAGCAGCTTAGGCCAGGGTGGTTCACCCCTCCACTTT.

The rearrangement joins TRBV21-1 to TRBJ2-7; the table's TRBD1 call for D was not verified on the DNA. TRBV21-1 is annotated as a pseudogene. This CDR3 contains 14 residues. The CDR3 bases are TGTGCCAGCAGCAAAGACAGGGGACCCTACGAGCAGTACTTC. Protein product: CASSKDRGPYEQYF.

The chain uses TRBV28 and TRBJ1-4, with a tentative D call TRBD1 (6 bases). Trimming pared 5 bases from V and 0 bases from J, leaving 16 bases between. Looked up from germline, CDR1 is MDHEN and CDR2 is SYDVKM. The CDR3 covers 17 residues. CDR3 in DNA: TGTGCCAGCAGTCCTTCTCTTGGGACATCAACTAATGAAAAACTGTTTTTT. Translating it yields CASSPSLGTSTNEKLFF.

This clonotype turned up a few times. This chain uses TRBV18 with TRBJ1-2, with TRBD1 identical over 8 bases. The J segment lost 2 bases and the V segment lost 2 bases, leaving 13 bases of the junction unmatched. The germline gives CDR1 KGHSH, CDR2 LQKENI. The CDR3 covers 18 residues. The DNA of the CDR3 is TGTGCCAGCTCACCAAGTCATCTGGGACAGGATTGGAACTATGGCTACACCTTC. Amino acid sequence: CASSPSHLGQDWNYGYTF.

The table lists this clonotype with many counts. CDR3 loop: CASSLGMSYGYTF. The DNA for the CDR3 is TGTGCCAGCAGTTTAGGGATGAGCTATGGCTACACCTTC. This rearrangement joins TRBV12-3 or TRBV12-4 to TRBJ1-2; D gene uncertain. Between the trimmed V and J ends, which lost 1 base and 4 bases, there was a span of 7 bases. This CDR3 comprises 13 residues.

CDR3 protein: CSARKGEELPLHF. In nucleotides, the CDR3 is TGCAGTGCTAGGAAAGGGGAGGAGCTCCCCCTCCACTTT. The chain is built from TRBV20-1 and TRBJ1-6, with D possibly being TRBD1 (5 bases). Germline CDR1 reads DFQATT; CDR2 reads SNEGSKA (reference sequence). This CDR3 comprises 13 residues. Trimming took off 3 bases at V and 13 bases at J, with 16 bases between the two ends.

This clonotype was picked up a small number of times. The J gene is TRBJ2-5, the V gene TRBV29-1; D ambiguous. Germline CDR1 reads SQVTM; CDR2 reads ANQGSEA. CDR3 length equals 11 residues. The V end was cut by 5 bases, the J end by 7 bases, with 11 bases between. The CDR3 DNA reads as TGCAGCGTTTTCCCGGTAGGGACCCAGTACTTC. Translated, it gives CSVFPVGTQYF.

This chain connects TRBV5-1 to TRBJ1-1, with 7 bases aligning to TRBD1. The germline V gene has CDR1 SGHRS and CDR2 YFSETQ. After removal of 0 bases from V and 2 bases from J, the junction contained 4 bases not matched to a gene. CDR3 size: 15 residues. CDR3 loop: CASSLEGAGNTEAFF. CDR3 coding DNA: TGCGCCAGCAGCTTGGAGGGGGCAGGAAACACTGAAGCTTTCTTT.

This CDR3 is CASSRAMGDTQYF. Written as DNA, the CDR3 is TGTGCCAGCAGCCGGGCCATGGGGGATACGCAGTATTTT. The chain employs TRBV7-3 and TRBJ2-3; D is unclear. The CDR3 loop spans 13 amino acids. The V and J ends lost 5 bases and 6 bases respectively, with 12 bases between them. The V gene's germline CDR1 is SGHTA and CDR2 FQGTGA.

This clonotype is medium-sized by share. The chain couples TRBV29-1 to TRBJ1-1; the D is unclear. The CDR3 has 12 amino acids. The V end lost 5 bases, the J end lost 6 bases, and 13 bases lay between the germline ends. Germline CDR1 reads SQVTM; CDR2 reads ANQGSEA. The DNA of the CDR3 is TGCAGCGTTAGGATCGGGGAGGCTGAAGCTTTCTTT. Its translation is CSVRIGEAEAFF.

The table lists this clonotype with a few counts. The gene calls are TRBV3-1 and TRBJ2-1, with D possibly TRBD1 on 5 matching bases. V gave up 0 bases and J gave up 3 bases, with 15 bases separating them. This CDR3 contains 17 residues. Germline assignment: CDR1 LGHDT and CDR2 YNNKEL (reference sequence). This CDR3 is CASSQDGPGMFYNEQFF. The CDR3 DNA reads TGTGCCAGCAGCCAAGATGGGCCAGGGATGTTCTACAATGAGCAGTTCTTC.

In its sample, this clonotype was seen many times. The chain recombines TRBV20-1 with TRBJ1-4; D unclear. CDR1 is DFQATT, CDR2 SNEGSKA, per germline (reference sequence). The V end was cut by 6 bases, the J end by 3 bases, with 17 bases between. CDR3 length equals 15 residues. The CDR3: CSALSFGVSNEKLFF. CDR3 nucleotide sequence: TGCAGTGCCCTGTCTTTCGGGGTGTCTAATGAAAAACTGTTTTTT.

V gene TRBV19 combines with J gene TRBJ2-1; D may be TRBD2 (5 bases). The germline V gene encodes CDR1 LNHDA and CDR2 SQIVND (reference sequence). This CDR3 region has 14 residues. The V end was cut by 1 base, the J end by 6 bases, with 10 bases between. The CDR3 here is CASSIGASTNEQFF. The CDR3 nucleotides read TGTGCCAGTAGTATAGGGGCTAGCACCAATGAGCAGTTCTTC.

This chain connects TRBV20-1 to TRBJ1-1; D is unclear. Germline V gene lookup returns CDR1 DFQATT and CDR2 SNEGSKA (reference sequence). This CDR3 is 12 amino acids long. The ends were cut back, 0 bases at V and 2 bases at J, with 4 bases in the middle. DNA of the CDR3: TGCAGTGCTAGAGACACAAACACTGAAGCTTTCTTT. Translating gives CSARDTNTEAFF.

This rearrangement joins TRBV7-2 to TRBJ2-7; 7 positions agree with TRBD1. This CDR3 spans 13 amino acids. The V segment lost 6 bases and the J segment 2 bases; nucleotides outside the gene matches: 4. Germline CDR1 and CDR2: SGHTA and FQGNSA. The CDR3 DNA sequence: TGTGCCAGCAGGAAACAGGGGACCTACGAGCAGTACTTC. It encodes CASRKQGTYEQYF.

This clonotype was seen many times. V and J are TRBV18 and TRBJ1-5; the match to TRBD1 covers 11 bases. V was clipped by 6 bases and J by 0 bases; unmatched bases: 16. There are 20 residues in the CDR3. Germline assignment: CDR1 KGHSH and CDR2 LQKENI. The chain's CDR3 is CASSPDPGQGEWSSNQPQHF. The CDR3 DNA sequence: TGTGCCAGCTCGCCCGATCCGGGACAGGGGGAGTGGAGTAGCAATCAGCCCCAGCATTTT.

This clonotype has ten or more counts. The V and J genes are TRBV7-9 and TRBJ2-3; 7 bases are a match to TRBD1. Germline CDR1 SEHNR, CDR2 FQNEAQ (reference sequence). The trim removed 5 bases at V and 0 bases at J, leaving 11 bases unmatched. The CDR3 loop spans 17 amino acids. The DNA for the CDR3 is TGTGCCAGCAGCCGAACTCTGAGGACAGGAAGCACAGATACGCAGTATTTT. This gives the protein CASSRTLRTGSTDTQYF.

Many counts were recorded for this clonotype. The chain recombines TRBV7-9 with TRBJ1-4; no clear D. The CDR3 is 13 amino acids. Trimming pared 2 bases from V and 6 bases from J, leaving 7 bases between. Germline V CDR1 and CDR2: SEHNR, FQNEAQ (reference sequence). The CDR3 protein is CASSLIRDEKLFF. The CDR3 coding sequence is TGTGCCAGCAGCTTAATTAGGGATGAAAAACTGTTTTTT. The whole variable domain, filled in from reference TRBV7-9 and TRBJ1-4, reads DTGVSQNPRHKITKRGQNVTFRCDPISEHNRLYWYRQTLGQGPEFLTYFQNEAQLEKSRLLSDRFSAERPKGSFSTLEIQRTEQGDSAMYLCASSLIRDEKLFFGSGTQLSVL.

This clonotype was seen at least ten times. V gene TRBV7-9 combines with J gene TRBJ1-1; no definite D call. This CDR3 region has 12 residues. Germline CDR1 is SEHNR and CDR2 is FQNEAQ (reference sequence). V was cut by 5 bases and J by 11 bases, with 15 bases left in between. The CDR3 DNA reads TGTGCCAGCAGCCTCGGCCCGGGTACGGCTTTCTTT. It specifies CASSLGPGTAFF.

This clonotype was seen only a few times. The chain carries TRBV7-9 and TRBJ2-7; possibly TRBD1 for D (6 bases). CDR1 and CDR2 (germline): SEHNR, FQNEAQ (reference sequence). The CDR3 runs 16 residues. Trimming cost V 5 bases and J 3 bases, with 20 bases left between them. The chain's CDR3 is CASSTLTGTRIYEQYF. The CDR3 region has the DNA TGTGCCAGCAGCACCCTAACCGGGACACGAATCTACGAGCAGTACTTC.

CDR3 DNA: TGCAGTGCCCAAGTTGGGTTTATTAACTATGGCTACACCTTC. This encodes CSAQVGFINYGYTF. The V and J genes are TRBV20-1 and TRBJ1-2; D remains ambiguous. This CDR3 comprises 14 residues. Germline assignment: CDR1 DFQATT and CDR2 SNEGSKA (reference sequence). Trimming took 6 bases from V and 1 from J, leaving 15 bases between them.

This clonotype has at least ten counts. V and J are TRBV3-1 and TRBJ1-4; D may be TRBD1 (5 bases). CDR3 size: 14 residues. V lost 2 bases, J lost 8 bases, and 12 bases lay in between. Per germline, CDR1 LGHDT and CDR2 YNNKEL (reference sequence). The CDR3 DNA reads TGTGCCAGCAGCCAAAGGGGAATTTACGAAAAACTGTTTTTT. Residues: CASSQRGIYEKLFF.

This sequence joins TRBV28 and TRBJ1-3; D is unclear. The V and J ends lost 11 bases and 1 base respectively, with 12 bases between them. The CDR3 loop spans 13 amino acids. Germline V gene sequence: CDR1 MDHEN, CDR2 SYDVKM. Here the CDR3 reads CASIGVSGNTIYF. The CDR3 DNA is TGTGCCTCCATCGGGGTTTCTGGAAACACCATATATTTT.

This clonotype was observed a few times. The rearrangement joins TRBV4-3 to TRBJ1-1; the match to TRBD1 covers 9 bases. The germline gives CDR1 LGHNA, CDR2 YSLEER. This CDR3 has 15 residues. Trimming at V came to 8 bases and at J to 5 bases, leaving 12 bases not matched to a gene. DNA of the CDR3: TGCGCCAGCTCTGAGGGGACAGGGCTGGGGACTGAAGCTTTCTTT. Translated: CASSEGTGLGTEAFF.

J is TRBJ2-7 and V is TRBV10-1; D is possibly TRBD1 (6 bases). Germline V gene data show CDR1 as WNHNN and CDR2 as SYGVQD (reference sequence). This CDR3 region has 14 residues. The V gene lost 1 base and the J gene lost 3 bases, with 10 bases spanning the gap. The CDR3 sequence: CASSEFTGYYEQYV. The CDR3, as DNA: TGCGCCAGCAGTGAGTTTACAGGGTACTACGAGCAGTACGTC.

This clonotype was detected many times. The rearrangement uses TRBV2 and TRBJ2-5, with TRBD2 matching 13 bases. With V trimmed by 6 bases and J by 3 bases, 4 bases remained unmatched. The CDR3 length is 15 residues. The germline CDR1 and CDR2 sequences are SNHLY and FYNNEI. The CDR3 region is CASRPGLAGEETQYF. The CDR3, as DNA: TGTGCCAGCAGGCCCGGACTAGCGGGGGAAGAGACCCAGTACTTC.

This clonotype came up a few times. The V and J genes are TRBV20-1 and TRBJ2-7; TRBD1 aligns across 7 bases. J gave up 3 bases and V 4 bases, and 0 bases lay outside the gene matches. Germline values: CDR1 DFQATT, CDR2 SNEGSKA (reference sequence). CDR3 size: 11 residues. The DNA for the CDR3 is TGCAGTGCTACAGGGGGCTACGAGCAGTACTTC. Protein: CSATGGYEQYF.

This clonotype appeared a single time. J is TRBJ1-2 and V is TRBV10-3, with D perhaps TRBD1 (5 bases). The CDR3 contains 15 residues. Trimming shortened V by 0 bases and J by 0 bases, and 8 bases separated the two germline ends. Germline CDR1 reads ENHRY; CDR2 reads SYGVKD. The DNA of the CDR3 is TGTGCCATCAGTGAGTCCCAGGGTGCTAACTATGGCTACACCTTC. It specifies CAISESQGANYGYTF.